The 14 T cell receptor beta chains below were found in one sample sequenced in a study of T cell responses to AZD1222 COVID-19 vaccine. The assay was immunoSEQ multiplex PCR, and TCRdb's table has in-frame clones only and misses some. The sample carries 92,000 or so clones, about nine tenths recorded once. This material consisted of peripheral blood, taken 28 days after the second AZD1222 dose. All receptors come from an adult who received the AZD1222 COVID-19 vaccine.

The CDR3 bases are TGTGCCAGCGGCGGAAAGGGGGCTTCTGGAAACACCATATATTTT. Its translation: CASGGKGASGNTIYF. The gene calls are TRBV9 and TRBJ1-3; TRBD1 matches at 7 bases. The germline V gene has CDR1 SGDLS and CDR2 YYNGEE. The ends lost 7 bases at V and 1 base at J; junction bases unmatched: 8. The CDR3 runs 15 residues.

This chain links TRBV10-3 with TRBJ2-1; D is unclear. Germline V lookup: CDR1 ENHRY, CDR2 SYGVKD. The V gene lost 4 bases and the J gene lost 3 bases, with 16 bases spanning the gap. The CDR3 is 16 amino acids. The CDR3 is CAISVSIGPYYNEQFF. CDR3 nucleotide sequence: TGTGCCATCAGTGTCTCCATCGGGCCTTACTACAATGAGCAGTTCTTC.

V gene TRBV6-5 combines with J gene TRBJ1-2; 8 nucleotides match TRBD1. The J segment lost 5 bases and the V segment lost 6 bases, leaving 8 bases of the junction unmatched. The germline V gene has CDR1 MNHEY and CDR2 SVGAGI. CDR3 size: 14 residues. Written as DNA, the CDR3 is TGTGCCAGCAGGGGCAGGACAGGGAGGTATGGCTACACCTTC. This translates into CASRGRTGRYGYTF.

The rearrangement links TRBV6-2 or TRBV6-3 to TRBJ2-1; perhaps TRBD2 as D (6 bases). Germline values: CDR1 MNHEY, CDR2 SVGEGT. The germline V and J ends were trimmed by 4 bases and 4 bases, with 11 bases remaining between them. CDR3 length: 14 residues. CDR3 sequence (DNA): TGTGCCAGCAGTTTCGGACTAAAATACAATGAGCAGTTCTTC. It translates to CASSFGLKYNEQFF.

DNA for the CDR3: TGTGCCAGCAGCTTAGGAGGTCCGAATTCACCCCTCCACTTT. This codes for CASSLGGPNSPLHF. The chain recombines TRBV7-3 with TRBJ1-6; D remains unclear. The CDR3 runs to 14 residues. The V and J ends lost 2 bases and 7 bases respectively, with 9 bases between them. Germline lookup yields CDR1 SGHTA and CDR2 FQGTGA.

The chain recombines TRBV4-3 with TRBJ2-3, with D perhaps matching TRBD1 or TRBD2 (5 bases each). Germline V gene lookup returns CDR1 LGHNA and CDR2 YSLEER. The CDR3 is made up of 15 amino acids. Deletions cut 4 bases from V and 6 bases from J, with 17 bases between. The DNA for the CDR3 is TGCGCCAGCAGCCCCGGACGGGGCATCGTTGATACGCAGTATTTT. It is translated as CASSPGRGIVDTQYF.

The V call is TRBV3-1 (or the pseudogene TRBV3-2), the J call TRBJ1-1; a possible D gene is TRBD1 (5 bases). The germline V gene has CDR1 LGHDT and CDR2 YNNKEL (reference sequence). The V gene lost 0 bases and the J gene lost 6 bases, with 14 bases spanning the gap. The CDR3 consists of 15 residues. CDR3 sequence (DNA): TGTGCCAGCAGCCAAGATGCAGGGCTGATGGCTGAAGCTTTCTTT. This translates into CASSQDAGLMAEAFF.

This chain links TRBV7-3 with TRBJ2-3; maybe TRBD2 (6 bases). Trimming shortened V by 5 bases and J by 0 bases, and 18 bases separated the two germline ends. The V gene's germline CDR1 is SGHTA and CDR2 FQGTGA. The CDR3 is made up of 17 amino acids. CDR3 DNA sequence: TGTGCCAGCAGCCGACGAGAGGCGGGGCTTAGCACAGATACGCAGTATTTT. Translation: CASSRREAGLSTDTQYF.

The chain is built from TRBV3-1 (or the pseudogene TRBV3-2) and TRBJ2-1; 9 positions match TRBD1. The CDR3 has 15 amino acids. The germline V gene encodes CDR1 LGHDT and CDR2 YNNKEL (reference sequence). With V trimmed by 4 bases and J by 8 bases, 9 bases remained unmatched. In DNA, the CDR3 is TGTGCCAGCAGCCCTCCGGGACAGGGATTCTATGAGCAGTTCTTC. Translation gives CASSPPGQGFYEQFF.

The rearrangement uses TRBV2 and TRBJ1-4; possible D gene TRBD1, 5 bases. Germline CDR1 SNHLY, CDR2 FYNNEI. There are 17 residues in the CDR3. The V end lost 7 bases, the J end lost 0 bases, and 18 bases lay between the germline ends. CDR3 region: CASKSSRGGATNEKLFF. The DNA for the CDR3 is TGTGCCAGCAAGAGTTCGAGGGGAGGAGCAACTAATGAAAAACTGTTTTTT.

This clone was counted only a few times. The V gene is TRBV6-6, the J gene TRBJ2-7; no definite D call. The CDR3 is 14 amino acids. The germline V and J ends were trimmed by 2 bases and 4 bases, with 12 bases remaining between them. Looked up from germline, CDR1 is MNHNY and CDR2 is SVGAGI (reference sequence). The CDR3 sequence is CASSYQTGSYEQYF. DNA of the CDR3: TGTGCCAGCAGTTACCAAACCGGCTCATACGAGCAGTACTTC.

The J gene is TRBJ2-2, the V gene TRBV11-3; D not resolved. V lost 3 bases to trimming and J lost 6 bases, with 8 bases between them. Germline CDR1 SGHNT, CDR2 YENEEA. The CDR3 length is 13 residues. CDR3 amino acids: CASSFRDPGELFF. In nucleotides, the CDR3 is TGTGCCAGCAGCTTTAGGGATCCCGGGGAGCTGTTTTTT.

This chain links TRBV27 with TRBJ1-6; no clear D. V was shortened by 7 bases and J by 0 bases, with 10 bases between the two germline ends. CDR3 length equals 15 residues. CDR1 MNHEY and CDR2 SMNVEV come from the germline V gene (reference sequence). The CDR3 DNA is TGTGCCAGCACCCCGGGGTCCTCCTATAATTCACCCCTCCACTTT. Translated, it gives CASTPGSSYNSPLHF.

This chain connects TRBV6-5 to TRBJ1-5, with a weak D call TRBD1 (6 bases). In germline, CDR1 is MNHEY, CDR2 SVGAGI. CDR3 length equals 14 residues. Trimming removed 7 bases from V and 1 base from J, with 11 bases in between. The CDR3 sequence: CASKGGRSNQPQHF. The CDR3 DNA sequence: TGTGCCAGCAAGGGGGGGCGGAGCAATCAGCCCCAGCATTTT.